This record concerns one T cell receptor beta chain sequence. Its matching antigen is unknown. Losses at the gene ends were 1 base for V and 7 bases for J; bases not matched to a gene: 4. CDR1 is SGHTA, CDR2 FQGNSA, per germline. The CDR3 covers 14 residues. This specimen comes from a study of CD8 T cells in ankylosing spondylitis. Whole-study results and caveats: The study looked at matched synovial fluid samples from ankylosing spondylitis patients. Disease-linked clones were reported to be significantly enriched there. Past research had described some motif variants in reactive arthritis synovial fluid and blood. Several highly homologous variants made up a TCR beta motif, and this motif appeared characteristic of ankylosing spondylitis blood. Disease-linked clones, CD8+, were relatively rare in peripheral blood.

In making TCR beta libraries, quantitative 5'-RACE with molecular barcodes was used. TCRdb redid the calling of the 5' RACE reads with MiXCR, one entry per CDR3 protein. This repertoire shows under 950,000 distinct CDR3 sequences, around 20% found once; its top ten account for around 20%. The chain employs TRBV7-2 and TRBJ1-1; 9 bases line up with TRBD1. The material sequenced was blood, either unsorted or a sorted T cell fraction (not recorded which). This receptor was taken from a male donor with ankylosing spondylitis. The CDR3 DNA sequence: TGTGCCAGCAGCTTAGTGGGACAGGGCTTTGAAGCTTTCTTT. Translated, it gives CASSLVGQGFEAFF.